The rows below give T cell receptor beta chains drawn from one sample of a study of technical replicates of blood from a few donors. This table comes from immunoSEQ multiplex PCR, and its TCRdb copy is limited to in-frame clones, with some not included. Among some 15,000 clones listed, 84% were seen once. The sample consisted of PBMCs. These receptors all stem from a human donor in good health. Each CDR3 is given with its conserved first and last residue. Each record gives: V gene, D gene, clone size, J gene, CDR3 DNA, CDR3 protein. A D gene is named only where the DNA matches it firmly. The listing skips clone size in some rows; elsewhere it reads once, few, many or a size class.

v_call: TRBV9; d_call: NA; clone_size: NA; j_call: TRBJ1-3; cdr3_nt: TGTGCCAGCAGCGTAGATCGGGTTGGAAACACCATATATTTT; cdr3_aa: CASSVDRVGNTIYF
v_call: TRBV5-8; d_call: TRBD1; clone_size: NA; j_call: TRBJ2-5; cdr3_nt: TGTGCCAGCAGCCGGGCGGCGACAGGGGAAGGGGAGACCCAGTACTTC; cdr3_aa: CASSRAATGEGETQYF
v_call: TRBV19; d_call: NA; clone_size: NA; j_call: TRBJ2-2; cdr3_nt: TGTGCCAGCCACCCAGGACAGTCCGGGGAGCTGTTTTTT; cdr3_aa: CASHPGQSGELFF
v_call: TRBV11-2; d_call: NA; clone_size: NA; j_call: TRBJ2-1; cdr3_nt: TGTGCCAGCAGCTCCTCGGCGGGACCCCTGGAGCAGTTCTTC; cdr3_aa: CASSSSAGPLEQFF
v_call: TRBV30; d_call: NA; clone_size: NA; j_call: TRBJ2-7; cdr3_nt: TGTGCCTGGAGTGTAGAGTCTAGCTACGAGCAGTACTTC; cdr3_aa: CAWSVESSYEQYF
v_call: TRBV4-2; d_call: NA; clone_size: NA; j_call: TRBJ2-7; cdr3_nt: TGTGCCAGCAGCCAAGATCGCGGCACAGGCGGCGAGCAGTACTTC; cdr3_aa: CASSQDRGTGGEQYF
v_call: TRBV19; d_call: NA; clone_size: NA; j_call: TRBJ1-3; cdr3_nt: TGTGCCAGTATAGACAGCGGGAGAAACACCATATATTTT; cdr3_aa: CASIDSGRNTIYF
v_call: TRBV7-8; d_call: TRBD2; clone_size: NA; j_call: TRBJ2-1; cdr3_nt: TGTGCCAGCAGCTTAGCGCGAAGCGGGAGCTATAAGAATGAGCAGTTCTTC; cdr3_aa: CASSLARSGSYKNEQFF
v_call: TRBV6-5; d_call: TRBD1; clone_size: few; j_call: TRBJ2-7; cdr3_nt: TGTGCCAGCAGCCGGGACAGGGTAAGCTACGAGCAGTACTTC; cdr3_aa: CASSRDRVSYEQYF
v_call: TRBV5-4; d_call: NA; clone_size: NA; j_call: TRBJ1-1; cdr3_nt: TGTGCCAGCACCTACTCTGGGGAGGGGGAAGCTTTCTTT; cdr3_aa: CASTYSGEGEAFF
v_call: TRBV5-1; d_call: NA; clone_size: NA; j_call: TRBJ2-7; cdr3_nt: TGCGCCAGCAGCTTAGCAGGTGGCTATTCCGAGCAGTACTTC; cdr3_aa: CASSLAGGYSEQYF
v_call: TRBV19; d_call: TRBD1; clone_size: few; j_call: TRBJ1-1; cdr3_nt: TGTGCCAGTACCCCGGGACAGTTTAACACTGAAGCTTTCTTT; cdr3_aa: CASTPGQFNTEAFF
v_call: TRBV5-1; d_call: TRBD2; clone_size: NA; j_call: TRBJ2-3; cdr3_nt: TGCGCCAGCAGCATGAGACTAGCGGGAGGGGCAGATACGCAGTATTTT; cdr3_aa: CASSMRLAGGADTQYF
v_call: TRBV7-2; d_call: TRBD2; clone_size: NA; j_call: TRBJ2-5; cdr3_nt: TGTGCCAGCAGCTTATTCGCGGGAGGAGAGACCCAGTACTTC; cdr3_aa: CASSLFAGGETQYF
v_call: TRBV7-6; d_call: NA; clone_size: NA; j_call: TRBJ1-1; cdr3_nt: TGTGCCAGCAGCTTATCTAAGAACACTGAAGCTTTCTTT; cdr3_aa: CASSLSKNTEAFF
v_call: TRBV5-1; d_call: TRBD2; clone_size: NA; j_call: TRBJ2-1; cdr3_nt: TGCGCCAGCAGCTTGGTTGGTAGCGGGGCCACTGAGCAGTTCTTC; cdr3_aa: CASSLVGSGATEQFF
v_call: TRBV7-9; d_call: TRBD2; clone_size: once; j_call: TRBJ2-5; cdr3_nt: TGTGCCAGCAGCTTCTGGCGGGAGGGCCAGTTGAGAGAGACCCAGTACTTC; cdr3_aa: CASSFWREGQLRETQYF
v_call: TRBV19; d_call: NA; clone_size: NA; j_call: TRBJ1-4; cdr3_nt: TGTGCCAGTAGCCCAATGGGCCCTATTGAAAAACTGTTTTTT; cdr3_aa: CASSPMGPIEKLFF
v_call: TRBV7-9; d_call: NA; clone_size: NA; j_call: TRBJ1-2; cdr3_nt: TGTGCCAGCAGCTTCACTGCGGCAGCGACTTATGGCTACACCTTC; cdr3_aa: CASSFTAAATYGYTF
v_call: TRBV30; d_call: NA; clone_size: NA; j_call: TRBJ1-5; cdr3_nt: TGTGCCTGGAGTGTGGAGGGGGGGAGCAATCAGCCCCAGCATTTT; cdr3_aa: CAWSVEGGSNQPQHF
v_call: TRBV5-4; d_call: NA; clone_size: NA; j_call: TRBJ2-1; cdr3_nt: TGTGCCAGCAGCTTTTCGGGAGCGGGCTACAATGAGCAGTTCTTC; cdr3_aa: CASSFSGAGYNEQFF
v_call: TRBV6-5; d_call: NA; clone_size: NA; j_call: TRBJ1-3; cdr3_nt: TGTGCCAGCAGTTACTCGAGTAGGGGAGGTGGAAACACCATATATTTT; cdr3_aa: CASSYSSRGGGNTIYF
v_call: TRBV28; d_call: NA; clone_size: once; j_call: TRBJ2-7; cdr3_nt: TGTGCCAGCAGGCTCACAGGGCCGTCCTACGAGCAGTACTTC; cdr3_aa: CASRLTGPSYEQYF
v_call: TRBV28; d_call: TRBD1; clone_size: NA; j_call: TRBJ1-5; cdr3_nt: TGTGCCAGCAGTTTATATATGGGGACAGGGATGGTTGGCAATCAGCCCCAGCATTTT; cdr3_aa: CASSLYMGTGMVGNQPQHF
v_call: TRBV7-9; d_call: TRBD2; clone_size: NA; j_call: TRBJ2-3; cdr3_nt: TGTGCCAGCAGCCTGACTAGCGGTAGCACAGATACGCAGTATTTT; cdr3_aa: CASSLTSGSTDTQYF
v_call: TRBV18; d_call: NA; clone_size: NA; j_call: TRBJ1-3; cdr3_nt: TGTGCCAGCTCACGACCCAATGGAAACACCATATATTTT; cdr3_aa: CASSRPNGNTIYF
v_call: TRBV21-1; d_call: NA; clone_size: NA; j_call: TRBJ2-5; cdr3_nt: TGTGCCAGCAGGTCCGGGGAGACCCAGTACTTC; cdr3_aa: CASRSGETQYF
v_call: TRBV18; d_call: NA; clone_size: once; j_call: TRBJ2-3; cdr3_nt: TGTGCCAGCTCACCAGGACAACAACGGTATACGCAGTATTTT; cdr3_aa: CASSPGQQRYTQYF
v_call: TRBV4-1; d_call: NA; clone_size: NA; j_call: TRBJ1-5; cdr3_nt: TGCGCCAGCAGCCAAGATGGGGCAGGTAGCAATCAGCCCCAGCATTTT; cdr3_aa: CASSQDGAGSNQPQHF
v_call: TRBV7-2; d_call: NA; clone_size: NA; j_call: TRBJ2-3; cdr3_nt: TGTGCCAGCGGGCGAGGGCCGGGAGATACGCAGTATTTT; cdr3_aa: CASGRGPGDTQYF
v_call: TRBV5-1; d_call: NA; clone_size: NA; j_call: TRBJ2-2; cdr3_nt: TGCGCCAGCAGCCGACAGGTCAACACCGGGGAGCTGTTTTTT; cdr3_aa: CASSRQVNTGELFF
v_call: TRBV21-1; d_call: NA; clone_size: few; j_call: TRBJ1-1; cdr3_nt: TGTGCCAGCAGCAAAGCGGGGCAGGAAGCTTTCTTT; cdr3_aa: CASSKAGQEAFF
v_call: TRBV9; d_call: TRBD2; clone_size: NA; j_call: TRBJ2-7; cdr3_nt: TGTGCCAGCAGCCCCAGGACTAGCGACTACGAGCAGTACTTC; cdr3_aa: CASSPRTSDYEQYF
v_call: TRBV5-1; d_call: TRBD1; clone_size: NA; j_call: TRBJ1-2; cdr3_nt: TGCGCCAGCCGGCCTCTCATGACAGGGGCCAATCTCTATGGCTACACCTTC; cdr3_aa: CASRPLMTGANLYGYTF
v_call: TRBV6-4; d_call: TRBD2; clone_size: few; j_call: TRBJ2-1; cdr3_nt: TGTGCCAGCAGTGAGTCTAGCGGGACCTACAATGAGCAGTTCTTC; cdr3_aa: CASSESSGTYNEQFF
v_call: TRBV15; d_call: TRBD1; clone_size: NA; j_call: TRBJ2-5; cdr3_nt: TGTGCCACCAGCAGAGGAGGGGGACAGGGCAGCCAAGAGACCCAGTACTTC; cdr3_aa: CATSRGGGQGSQETQYF
v_call: TRBV25-1; d_call: TRBD2; clone_size: NA; j_call: TRBJ2-2; cdr3_nt: TGTGCCAGCAGTGAATATGGGGGGGCCGGGGAGCTGTTTTTT; cdr3_aa: CASSEYGGAGELFF